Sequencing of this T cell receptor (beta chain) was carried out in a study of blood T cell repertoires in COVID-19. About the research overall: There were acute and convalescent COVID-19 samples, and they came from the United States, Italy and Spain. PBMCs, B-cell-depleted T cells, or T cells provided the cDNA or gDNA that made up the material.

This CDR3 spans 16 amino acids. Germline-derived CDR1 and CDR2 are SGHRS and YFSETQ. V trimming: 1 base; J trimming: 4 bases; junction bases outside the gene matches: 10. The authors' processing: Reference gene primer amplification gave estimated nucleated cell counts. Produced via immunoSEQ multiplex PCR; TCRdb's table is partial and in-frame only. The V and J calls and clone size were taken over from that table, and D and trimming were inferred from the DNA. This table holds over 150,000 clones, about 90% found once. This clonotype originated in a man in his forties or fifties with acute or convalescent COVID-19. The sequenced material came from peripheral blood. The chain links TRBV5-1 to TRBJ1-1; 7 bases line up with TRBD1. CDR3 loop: CASSLTPFRGSTEAFF. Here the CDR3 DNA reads TGCGCCAGCAGCTTGACCCCTTTCAGGGGGAGCACTGAAGCTTTCTTT.